The sequence of this TCR beta chain was determined in a study of T cell repertoires in cytomegalovirus infection. This CDR3 is 19 amino acids long. The germline CDR1 and CDR2 sequences are KGHSH and LQKENI. The germline V and J ends were trimmed by 3 bases and 3 bases, with 24 bases remaining between them. MiXCR was run by TCRdb on the reads, yielding one entry per CDR3 protein. The table shows 250,000 or so distinct CDR3 sequences, with approximately 15% occurring only once. Turning to this clonotype: Its specificity is not known.

Study conclusions and caveats: Dominating the ex vivo response were TCR beta clonotypes that were CMV-specific and HLA-C-restricted. Identification of carriers of CMV plus the relevant HLA was achieved through cumulative public TCR beta family frequency.

This sequence originates from a human donor in good health (CMV status not recorded). Some clones in this sample may be carry-over from other donors' samples. What was sequenced was CD8+ T cells from PBMCs. J is TRBJ2-1 and V is TRBV18, with D possibly being TRBD1 (6 bases). In DNA form, the CDR3 reads TGTGCCAGCTCACCTACACATGCCTTGTCCGGGACATTCTACAATGAGCAGTTCTTC. This translates into CASSPTHALSGTFYNEQFF. Combining the CDR3 with reference TRBV18 and TRBJ2-1 gives the whole variable domain NAGVMQNPRHLVRRRGQEARLRCSPMKGHSHVYWYRQLPEEGLKFMVYLQKENIIDESGMPKERFSAEFPKEGPSILRIQQVVRGDSAAYFCASSPTHALSGTFYNEQFFGPGTRLTVL.